Listed here are 19 T cell receptor beta chains from one sample, sequenced in a study of CD8+CD57+ T cells in acquired aplastic anemia (dated by TCRdb to 2016 to 2018). The sequencer listed for this sample is Illumina HiSeq 2000. Genomic DNA was used as template for profiling of TCR beta VDJ combinations and CDR3 sequences. TCRdb reprocessed the public reads (quality trimming at Q25 with fastp, clone calling with MiXCR) and kept in-frame beta chains. Rows with a matching CDR3 protein are joined into one entry that keeps the most common DNA and genes. Within this sample are approximately 200,000 distinct CDR3 sequences, with about 64% of them counted one time only. The ten largest clones take up around 42% of the sample. Sequenced material: sorted CD4+, CD8+, or CD8+CD57+ T cells (not recorded which) from PBMCs. The receptors were gathered from a human donor with severe aplastic anemia or a healthy control (not recorded which).

This chain uses TRBV10-1 with TRBJ2-1, with D possibly being TRBD2 (5 bases). CDR1 and CDR2 (germline): WNHNN, SYGVQD (reference sequence). The V and J ends lost 10 bases and 5 bases respectively, with 18 bases between them. The CDR3 consists of 14 residues. The CDR3 spells CATSRGGSNNEQFF. CDR3 sequence (DNA): TGCGCCACCTCGCGAGGAGGAAGCAACAATGAGCAGTTCTTC.

The chain couples TRBV7-9 to TRBJ2-5, with a possible D match to TRBD1 (6 bases). The length of the CDR3 is 13 residues. Between the trimmed V and J ends, which lost 5 bases and 3 bases, there was a span of 10 bases. Germline V gene lookup returns CDR1 SEHNR and CDR2 FQNEAQ (reference sequence). CDR3 DNA: TGTGCCAGCAGCATTAGGACAGAAGAGACCCAGTACTTC. It translates to CASSIRTEETQYF.

This clonotype was counted once. The rearrangement uses TRBV24-1 and TRBJ2-2; TRBD2 agrees at 9 bases. V lost 1 base to trimming and J lost 4 bases; unmatched junction nucleotides: 3. The CDR3 has 16 amino acids. CDR1 is KGHDR and CDR2 is SFDVKD in the germline V gene. The CDR3 protein is CATSDFSGGGTGELFF. The DNA for the CDR3 is TGTGCCACCAGTGATTTTAGCGGGGGCGGCACCGGGGAGCTGTTTTTT.

The J gene is TRBJ1-5, the V gene TRBV2; D unresolved. Germline-derived CDR1 and CDR2 are SNHLY and FYNNEI. The CDR3 has 13 amino acids. Between the trimmed V and J ends, which lost 4 bases and 6 bases, there was a span of 10 bases. The CDR3: CASSGGVGQPQHF. Written as DNA, the CDR3 is TGTGCCAGCAGTGGTGGGGTTGGTCAGCCCCAGCATTTT.

The chain recombines TRBV25-1 with TRBJ2-7; TRBD1 might be the D (6 bases). This CDR3 is 14 amino acids long. Germline CDR1 is MGHDK and CDR2 is SYGVNS. The germline V and J ends were trimmed by 3 bases and 5 bases, with 14 bases remaining between them. In DNA, the CDR3 is TGTGCCAGCAGTGAGACAGGCGGTAGCAACGAGCAGTACTTC. Amino acid sequence: CASSETGGSNEQYF.

Comment on this clonotype: At one of its ends the junction is not consistent with the germline gene, which may arise from a read error. The chain is built from TRBV9 and TRBJ2-7; 8 bases map to TRBD2. Germline V gene lookup returns CDR1 SGDLS and CDR2 YYNGEE. The length of the CDR3 is 14 residues. The DNA of the CDR3 is TGTGCCAACAGCGTAGGCGGGGGGCCCTACGAGCAGTACTTC. Residues: CANSVGGGPYEQYF.

In this sample, this clonotype turned up a few times. V usage is TRBV11-3 and J usage is TRBJ2-5; D might be TRBD1 (5 bases). CDR1 and CDR2 from the germline V gene are SGHNT and YENEEA. The CDR3 runs to 13 residues. Trimming removed 5 bases from V and 0 bases from J, with 7 bases in between. The CDR3 is CASSHRYQETQYF. Written as DNA, the CDR3 is TGTGCCAGCAGCCACAGGTACCAAGAGACCCAGTACTTC.

This clonotype was detected ten times or more. The chain couples TRBV7-6 to TRBJ1-1; D may be TRBD1 (5 bases). From germline, CDR1 is SGHVS and CDR2 FNYEAQ. The V end was cut by 1 base, the J end by 1 base, with 10 bases between. This CDR3 region has 15 residues. This CDR3 is CASSLGSGQNTEAFF. The CDR3 region has the DNA TGTGCCAGCAGCTTAGGGTCAGGGCAGAACACTGAAGCTTTCTTT.

V gene TRBV19 combines with J gene TRBJ1-1; 8 bases are shared with TRBD1. CDR3 size: 15 residues. The V segment lost 4 bases and the J segment 1 base; nucleotides outside the gene matches: 5. Germline V gene sequence: CDR1 LNHDA, CDR2 SQIVND (reference sequence). CDR3 residues: CASSRGQAPNTEAFF. In nucleotides, the CDR3 is TGTGCCAGTAGTAGGGGACAGGCCCCGAACACTGAAGCTTTCTTT.

This rearrangement joins TRBV7-9 to TRBJ2-7; TRBD2 aligns across 12 bases. CDR3 length equals 13 residues. Germline V lookup: CDR1 SEHNR, CDR2 FQNEAQ (reference sequence). The trim removed 7 bases at V and 5 bases at J, leaving 3 bases unmatched. The CDR3 DNA is TGTGCCAGCATCCGGACTAGCGGGAACGAGCAGTACTTC. As protein: CASIRTSGNEQYF.

This clonotype was seen at least ten times. The J gene is TRBJ1-6, the V gene TRBV25-1; the D gene is possibly TRBD1 (5 bases). Trimming took 5 bases from V and 0 from J, leaving 14 bases between them. This CDR3 region has 17 residues. The germline CDR1 and CDR2 sequences are MGHDK and SYGVNS. This chain's CDR3 is CASSPRAGSSYNSPLHF. The CDR3 bases are TGTGCCAGCAGTCCCCGAGCAGGGAGCTCCTATAATTCACCCCTCCACTTT.

V is TRBV19 and J is TRBJ2-2; 9 bases are a match to TRBD1. V lost 8 bases, J lost 7 bases, and 5 bases stayed unmatched. In germline, CDR1 is LNHDA, CDR2 SQIVND (reference sequence). This CDR3 is built from 13 residues. CDR3 sequence reads: CASRTGVFGELFF. For the CDR3, the DNA is TGTGCCAGTCGGACAGGGGTATTCGGGGAGCTGTTTTTT.

This clonotype came up once. This rearrangement joins TRBV5-1 to TRBJ2-7; 7 bases are a match to TRBD1. Germline V gives CDR1 SGHRS, CDR2 YFSETQ. Trimming removed 4 bases from V and 7 bases from J; junction bases left unmatched: 5. The CDR3 is 12 residues long. CDR3 in DNA: TGCGCCAGCAGCCCGACAGGGTGGGAGCAGTACTTC. Translation: CASSPTGWEQYF.

The chain links TRBV9 to TRBJ1-5; 10 bases fit TRBD1. There are 14 residues in the CDR3. Germline CDR1 is SGDLS and CDR2 is YYNGEE. V gave up 0 bases and J gave up 7 bases; unmatched junction bases: 1. In nucleotides, the CDR3 is TGTGCCAGCAGCGTAGCGGACAGGGGGCAGCCCCAGCATTTT. It encodes CASSVADRGQPQHF.

The chain carries TRBV7-3 and TRBJ1-2; D is undetermined. The CDR3 sequence is 13 residues long. Germline loops: CDR1 SGHTA, CDR2 FQGTGA. With 2 bases removed from V and 3 bases from J, the gap between germline ends came to 7 bases. The CDR3, as DNA: TGTGCCAGCAGCTTAGACCCATACTATGGCTACACCTTC. Translating it yields CASSLDPYYGYTF.

Ten or more counts support this clonotype. The chain recombines TRBV3-1 with TRBJ2-3; 15 bases agree with TRBD2. Per germline, CDR1 LGHDT and CDR2 YNNKEL (reference sequence). V was pared by 4 bases and J by 1 base, with 6 bases of the junction left unmatched. The CDR3 has 18 residues. The CDR3 is CASSLGLAGGLGTDTQYF. CDR3 nucleotides: TGTGCCAGCAGCCTCGGACTAGCGGGGGGGCTTGGCACAGATACGCAGTATTTT.

The gene calls are TRBV25-1 and TRBJ2-7, with D perhaps matching TRBD2 (6 bases). CDR1 MGHDK and CDR2 SYGVNS come from the germline V gene. Trimming removed 5 bases at V and 2 bases at J, with 13 bases between. CDR3 length equals 14 residues. The CDR3 DNA follows: TGTGCCAGCAGTAGAGAGACGGGAGCCTACGAGCAGTACTTC. Translated: CASSRETGAYEQYF.

V gene TRBV19 combines with J gene TRBJ1-5; TRBD1 matches at 7 bases. Losses at the gene ends were 4 bases for V and 0 bases for J; bases not matched to a gene: 15. The CDR3 has 19 amino acids. Germline CDR1 reads LNHDA; CDR2 reads SQIVND (reference sequence). The CDR3 protein is CASSTNPRQGLLSNQPQHF. In DNA, the CDR3 is TGTGCCAGTAGTACAAACCCCAGACAGGGTCTCCTTAGCAATCAGCCCCAGCATTTT.

This chain links TRBV12-3 or TRBV12-4 with TRBJ1-5, with D unclear. With 5 bases removed from V and 2 bases from J, the gap between germline ends came to 10 bases. There are 14 residues in the CDR3. CDR3: CASSLSSGNQPQHF. CDR3 DNA: TGTGCCAGCAGTCTCAGTTCAGGCAATCAGCCCCAGCATTTT.